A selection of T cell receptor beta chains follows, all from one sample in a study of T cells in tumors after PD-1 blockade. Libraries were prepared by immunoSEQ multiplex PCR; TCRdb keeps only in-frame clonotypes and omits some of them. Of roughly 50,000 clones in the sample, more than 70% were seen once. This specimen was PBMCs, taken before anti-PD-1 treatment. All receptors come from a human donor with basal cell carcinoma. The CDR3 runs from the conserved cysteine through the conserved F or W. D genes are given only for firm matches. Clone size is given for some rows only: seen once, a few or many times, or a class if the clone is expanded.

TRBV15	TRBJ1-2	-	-	TGTGCCACCAGCAGCTATCGGGACCCTAACTATGGCTACACCTTC	CATSSYRDPNYGYTF
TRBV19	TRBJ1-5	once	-	TGTGCCAGTAGTATGCAGACCAGGGTTTTGGGCAATCAGCCCCAGCATTTT	CASSMQTRVLGNQPQHF
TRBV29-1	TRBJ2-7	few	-	TGCAGCGGCTCCTCCCGATGGGGGCAGTACTTC	CSGSSRWGQYF
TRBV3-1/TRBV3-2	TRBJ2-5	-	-	TGTGCCAGCAGCCAAGACGGACAGATATACCAAGAGACCCAGTACTTC	CASSQDGQIYQETQYF
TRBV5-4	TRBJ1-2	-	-	TGTGCCAGCAGCCCGGGACGGACTAACTATGGCTACACCTTC	CASSPGRTNYGYTF
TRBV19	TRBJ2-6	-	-	TGTGCCAGTAGTAATGGACTCTCTGGGGCCAACGTCCTGACTTTC	CASSNGLSGANVLTF
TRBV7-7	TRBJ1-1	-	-	TGTGCTAGCAGTTTGGGGAGGGTGAAGCGACTCGATCTCATGAACACTGAAGCTTTCTTT	CASSLGRVKRLDLMNTEAFF
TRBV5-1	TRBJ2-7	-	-	TGCGCCAGCAGCCAAGTTGGAACTAGCTCCTACGAGCAGTACTTC	CASSQVGTSSYEQYF
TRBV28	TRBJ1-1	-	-	TGTGCCAGCAGTGCCCCGGGGGCGCGGGGAAACACTGAAGCTTTCTTT	CASSAPGARGNTEAFF
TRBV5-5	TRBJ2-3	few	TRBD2	TGTGCCAGCAGCTTGGCCGCGGGAGGTTTCACAGATACGCAGTATTTT	CASSLAAGGFTDTQYF
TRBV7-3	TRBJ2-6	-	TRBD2	TGTGCCAGCTCGTCGGGGGGTAATACTGGGGCCAACGTCCTGACTTTC	CASSSGGNTGANVLTF
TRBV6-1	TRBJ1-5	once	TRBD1	TGTGCCAGCAGTGAACCCAGGGGGCTTGGTCAGCCCCAGCATTTT	CASSEPRGLGQPQHF
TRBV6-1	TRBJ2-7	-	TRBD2	TGTGCCAGCAGTGAAGGGTCTAGCGGGAAGTACGAGCAGTACTTC	CASSEGSSGKYEQYF
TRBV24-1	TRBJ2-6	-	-	TGTGCCACCAGTAATCCTGGGCTTCCATCCTCTGGGGCCAACGTCCTGACTTTC	CATSNPGLPSSGANVLTF
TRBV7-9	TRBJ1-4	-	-	TGTGCCAGCAGCTTAAAGGAAAAACTGTTTTTT	CASSLKEKLFF
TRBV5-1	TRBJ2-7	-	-	TGCGCCAGCAGCTCAAACTACGAGCAGTACTTC	CASSSNYEQYF
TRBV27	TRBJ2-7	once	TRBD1	TGTGCCAGCAGTATCCGCCGGGACAGGGAGAACGAGCAGTACTTC	CASSIRRDRENEQYF
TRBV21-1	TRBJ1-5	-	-	TGTGCCAGCAGCAGATGGACAGGGAGGCCTATCGATCAGCCCCAGCATTTT	CASSRWTGRPIDQPQHF
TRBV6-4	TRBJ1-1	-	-	TGTGCCAGCAACCTGGGGGTAGGTGAAGCTTTCTTT	CASNLGVGEAFF
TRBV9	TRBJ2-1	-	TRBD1	TGTGCCAGCAGCGAGGCCGATGGGGGACAGGGGATTAATGAGCAGTTCTTC	CASSEADGGQGINEQFF
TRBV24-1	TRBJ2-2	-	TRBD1	TGTGCCACCAGTGATACCGGGACAGCAAACACCGGGGAGCTGTTTTTT	CATSDTGTANTGELFF
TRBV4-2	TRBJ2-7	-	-	TGTGCCAGCAGCCAAGGGGAAGGCGGGACCCCCTACGAGCAGTACTTC	CASSQGEGGTPYEQYF
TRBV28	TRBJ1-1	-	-	TGTGCCAGCAGTTCGGGGTACACTGAAGCTTTCTTT	CASSSGYTEAFF
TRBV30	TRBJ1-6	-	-	TGTGCCTGGAGTGTACTGGAAGGTTCACCCCTCCACTTT	CAWSVLEGSPLHF
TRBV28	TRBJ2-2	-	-	TGTGCCAGCAGGCCCGACAGGGGGGAGCTGTTTTTT	CASRPDRGELFF
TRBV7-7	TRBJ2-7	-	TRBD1	TGTGCCAGCAGCTTAAACTGGGACAGGGCATACGAGCAGTACTTC	CASSLNWDRAYEQYF
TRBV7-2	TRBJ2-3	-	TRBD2	TGTGCCAGCAGCTTGTCGACTAGCGGGAGGGTAGATACGCAGTATTTT	CASSLSTSGRVDTQYF
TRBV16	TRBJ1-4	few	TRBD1	TGTGCCAGCAGCCAATCGTTGGGACAGACAGGACTCACAACTAATGAAAAACTGTTTTTT	CASSQSLGQTGLTTNEKLFF
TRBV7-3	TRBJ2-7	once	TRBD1	TGTGCCAGCAGCTTAACTCGGGACAGTACCTACGAGCAGTACTTC	CASSLTRDSTYEQYF
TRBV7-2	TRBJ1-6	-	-	TGTGCCAGCAGCTTAGGGGCTTCCCAAAATAATTCACCCCTCCACTTT	CASSLGASQNNSPLHF
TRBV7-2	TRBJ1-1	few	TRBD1	TGTGCCAGCAGCCTGGGACAGTCGAACACTGAAGCTTTCTTT	CASSLGQSNTEAFF
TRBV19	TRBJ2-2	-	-	TGTGCCAGTAGAAGCAGGGAGAGCACCGGGGAGCTGTTTTTT	CASRSRESTGELFF
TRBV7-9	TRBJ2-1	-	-	TGTGCCAGCAGCTTTGACAGGTCTGACAATGAGCAGTTCTTC	CASSFDRSDNEQFF
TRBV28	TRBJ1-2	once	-	TGTGCCAGCAGTCCCCCAGGGTCCCGCGGCTACACCTTC	CASSPPGSRGYTF
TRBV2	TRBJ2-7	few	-	TGTGCCAGCAGGGGGAGCGGGTTGGCCTACGAGCAGTACTTC	CASRGSGLAYEQYF
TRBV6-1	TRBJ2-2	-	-	TGTGCCAGCAGTGAAGCGTGGGGGGCCGGGGAGCTGTTTTTT	CASSEAWGAGELFF
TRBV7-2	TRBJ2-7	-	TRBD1	TGTGCCAGCAGCTCCGGACAGGGGTGGTACTACGAGCAGTACTTC	CASSSGQGWYYEQYF
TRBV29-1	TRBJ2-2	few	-	TGCAGCGTCGTCGGGCCCGCTCGTAATTCCGGGGAGCTGTTTTTT	CSVVGPARNSGELFF
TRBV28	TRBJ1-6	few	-	TGTGCCAGCAGCCCACAGGGAGAGTCCCAACACTTT	CASSPQGESQHF
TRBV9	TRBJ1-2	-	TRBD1	TGTGCCAGCAGCGTACCCCGGGACAGAGCTAACTATGGCTACACCTTC	CASSVPRDRANYGYTF
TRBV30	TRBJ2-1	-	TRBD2	TGTGCCTGGAGTGTACCTGGAGCGGGAGGGCTCAATGAGCAGTTCTTC	CAWSVPGAGGLNEQFF
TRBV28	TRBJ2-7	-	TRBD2	TGTGCCAGCAGGCGACTAGCGGGAGGTATCTACGAGCAGTACTTC	CASRRLAGGIYEQYF
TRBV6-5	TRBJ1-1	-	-	TGTGCCAGCAGGACAGAGATGAACACTGAAGCTTTCTTT	CASRTEMNTEAFF
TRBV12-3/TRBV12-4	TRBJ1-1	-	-	TGTGCCAGCAAGACCGAAATGAACACTGAAGCTTTCTTT	CASKTEMNTEAFF
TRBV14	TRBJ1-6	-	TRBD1	TGTGCCAGCAGCCCCCCGAGGACAGGGGGTTCACCCCTCCACTTT	CASSPPRTGGSPLHF
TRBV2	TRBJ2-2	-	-	TGTGCCAGCAACCCGGAAGGGGTCGGGGAGCTGTTTTTT	CASNPEGVGELFF
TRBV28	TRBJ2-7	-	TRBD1	TGTGCCAGCAGTTTAAGTGGACAGGGCTCCTACGAGCAGTACTTC	CASSLSGQGSYEQYF
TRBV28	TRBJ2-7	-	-	TGTGCCAGCAGTTTTCTTCTGGGCTACGAGCAGTACTTC	CASSFLLGYEQYF
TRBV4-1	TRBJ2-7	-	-	TGCGCCAGCAGCCTTGAGACGATCTCCTACGAGCAGTACTTC	CASSLETISYEQYF
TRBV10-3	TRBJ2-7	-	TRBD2	TGTGCCATCAGTGATCCCTGGGAGGGTAGGAGCTCCTACGAGCAGTACTTC	CAISDPWEGRSSYEQYF
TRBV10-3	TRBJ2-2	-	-	TGTGCCATCAGTGAAGGGGCCAACACCGGGGAGCTGTTTTTT	CAISEGANTGELFF
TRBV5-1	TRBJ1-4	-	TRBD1	TGCGCCAGCAGCCCGGAACAGGGGCGGAATGAAAAACTGTTTTTT	CASSPEQGRNEKLFF